This TCR beta chain comes out of a study of T cells after yellow fever vaccination (dated by TCRdb to about 2019). At the level of the whole study: The SMART-Seq v4 Ultra Low Input RNA kit was used to prepare libraries from fractions with low cell numbers. Blood was collected at multiple timepoints before and after primary and secondary immunization, and bulk PBMC replicates and cell subsets were isolated. Two healthy male donors, one aged 18 to 30 and one aged 30 to 40 years, made up the cohort. To track T-cell clones before and after primary and booster YFV17D yellow fever vaccination, bulk TCR alpha and beta repertoires were sequenced longitudinally.

What the study reported, not specific to this receptor: The study included only a couple of donors, which limits how far the findings can be generalized. Most clones expanded after primary vaccination were re-detected after the booster (96% of CD4 and roughly 85% of CD8), suggesting broad memory maintenance. Compared with the primary T-cell response, the secondary T-cell response was weaker but faster, peaking on day 5 rather than day 15. Computational filtering was needed because FACS-sorted repertoires could contain abundant contaminating clonotypes from the bulk population. A small fraction of clonotypes appeared in both the CD4 and CD8 compartments, likely as a result of convergent recombination.

This clonotype was observed at least ten times. Its antigen is unknown. No base quality values were provided; no much bigger clone lies one nucleotide off. TCR cDNA was synthesized by 5'RACE template switching, through which a universal primer site and unique molecular identifiers were introduced. Priming of cDNA synthesis was performed from both the TCR alpha and TCR beta constant segments. Library amplification involved two PCR steps, and the second step added sample barcodes and sequencing adapters. Sequencing of libraries was performed on Illumina HiSeq 2500 (2x100 bp) or NovaSeq (2x150 bp). The authors' analysis ran thus. MIGEC handled demultiplexing of reads and collapsing into UMI consensus sequences, while MiXCR performed V(D)J alignment. Vaccine-responding clonotypes were identified with edgeR using replicate PBMC samples, with FDR below 0.01 and a log2 fold change above 5 up to day 15 being required. Bulk clonotypes were assigned CD4 or CD8 identity according to which sequenced CD4 or CD8 repertoire held them at higher abundance. In-frame beta chains were kept once TCRdb had trimmed the public reads at Q25 with fastp and called clones with MiXCR. Every entry covers one CDR3 protein and lists the most common genes and DNA from its rows. For this entry, the V and J calls and clone size follow TCRdb and not the study's own pipeline. The sample yields approximately 150,000 distinct CDR3 sequences; about 7.7% were counted once. In total, the top ten clones hold under 0.95% of the sample.

Germline trimming amounts to 6 bases on V and 6 bases on J, with 9 as the count of junction bases outside the gene matches. The germline V gene yields SGHTA for CDR1 and FQGNSA for CDR2. Inclusive of the bounding cysteine and phenylalanine, the CDR3 is 16 residues long. The entry retains the CDR3 DNA only, 48 bases that are in frame from base 1. In the paper's terms, the treatment or condition label means: live attenuated yellow fever vaccine strain. PBMCs were isolated from peripheral blood using a standard Ficoll-Paque protocol. Dynabeads CD4 and CD8 positive selection kits were used to isolate the CD4 and CD8 T-cell fractions. TriZol was used to extract RNA from bulk PBMCs, CD4 and CD8 fractions, and dextramer-positive and dextramer-negative fractions.

This TCR derives from a man in his thirties or forties who received the YFV17D yellow fever vaccine. Sequencing used CD4+ T cells sorted from PBMCs, obtained 5 days after the yellow fever booster vaccination. The chain is assembled from TRBV7-2 and TRBJ2-7; TRBD2 matches 15 bases in the middle. The CDR3 loop reads CASRAVGTSGRFEQYF. The DNA is TGTGCCAGCAGGGCTGTCGGGACTAGCGGGAGGTTCGAGCAGTACTTC.